The source of this TCR beta chain is a study of T cell responses to AZD1222 COVID-19 vaccine. About this clone: No antigen is known for it.

Findings and caveats of the study: AZD1222 recipients seropositive at baseline numbered only 5 to 7. Among the donors, most were white British and more were female, and clonal diversity was possibly underestimated. Sampled repertoires all dated from after the peak T cell response. The breadth and depth of Spike-specific TCRs increased once two AZD1222 doses had been given.

TCRdb's copy holds only in-frame clones and misses some; the assay was immunoSEQ multiplex PCR. Among about 64,000 clones, around nine tenths were seen once, and the ten largest hold roughly 6.7%. CDR1 and CDR2 from the germline V gene are LNHDA and SQIVND (reference sequence). The CDR3 has 14 amino acids. Trimming stripped 3 bases from V and 9 bases from J, with 15 bases between. This sequence joins TRBV19 and TRBJ1-5; perhaps TRBD1 as D (5 bases). The receptor comes from an adult who received the MenACWY meningococcal vaccine as a control. Sequencing used peripheral blood, obtained 28 days after the second dose of the MenACWY control vaccine. The CDR3 is CASSIDSGEGPQHF. CDR3 in DNA: TGTGCCAGTAGTATCGACAGTGGTGAAGGGCCCCAGCATTTT.